The 30 T cell receptor beta chains in this list originate from one sample, sequenced in a study of T cells in localized non-small cell lung cancer. Repertoires were generated with immunoSEQ multiplex PCR, while TCRdb's copy carries only in-frame clones and drops some. The table lists tens of thousands of clones, around 75% of them singletons. The starting material was PBMCs, obtained before any cancer treatment. The receptors originated from a woman aged 35 to 75 with stage II squamous cell lung carcinoma.

In this sample, this clone turned up a few times. The rearrangement uses TRBV19 and TRBJ2-1, with no clear D. This CDR3 is built from 14 residues. CDR1 and CDR2 (germline): LNHDA, SQIVND (reference sequence). Trimming removed 5 bases at V and 0 bases at J, with 8 bases between. CDR3 nucleotide sequence: TGTGCCAGTAGTTCCACGAGCTCCTACAATGAGCAGTTCTTC. It codes for CASSSTSSYNEQFF.

The rearrangement uses TRBV7-8 and TRBJ2-2, with 11 positions matching TRBD2. V lost 4 bases to trimming and J lost 5 bases; unmatched junction nucleotides: 9. The germline gives CDR1 SGHVS, CDR2 FQNEAQ. This CDR3 is 17 amino acids long. CDR3 in DNA: TGTGCCAGCAGCTCCGCCCAGACTAGCGGGGCTACCGGGGAGCTGTTTTTT. It codes for CASSSAQTSGATGELFF. The complete variable domain, with remaining parts taken from reference TRBV7-8 and TRBJ2-2, reads GAGVSQSPRYKVAKRGQDVALRCDPISGHVSLFWYQQALGQGPEFLTYFQNEAQLDKSGLPSDRFFAERPEGSVSTLKIQRTQQEDSAVYLCASSSAQTSGATGELFFGEGSRLTVL.

This clone has only one observation. The chain is built from TRBV6-5 and TRBJ1-1, with no clear D. The V end lost 6 bases, the J end lost 6 bases, and 17 bases lay between the germline ends. The CDR3 has 14 amino acids. Looked up from germline, CDR1 is MNHEY and CDR2 is SVGAGI. CDR3 in amino acids: CASSSTREVAEAFF. CDR3 nucleotide sequence: TGTGCCAGCAGCTCGACTCGGGAGGTCGCTGAAGCTTTCTTT.

This chain links TRBV2 with TRBJ2-7; weak D call: TRBD2 (7 bases). The CDR3 has 12 amino acids. Germline V CDR1 and CDR2: SNHLY, FYNNEI. V was clipped by 7 bases and J by 5 bases, with 12 bases between them. CDR3 nucleotide sequence: TGTGCCAGCACTCGGGGGGCTAACGAGCAGTACGTC. Translation: CASTRGANEQYV.

V usage is TRBV7-2 and J usage is TRBJ2-5; no clear D. This CDR3 comprises 14 residues. V lost 2 bases and J 5 bases, leaving 12 bases between the germline ends. In germline, CDR1 is SGHTA, CDR2 FQGNSA. The CDR3 sequence: CASSLIFHAETQYF. In nucleotides, the CDR3 is TGTGCCAGCAGCTTAATCTTCCATGCGGAGACCCAGTACTTC.

This clone was recorded a few times. Other DNA sequences of this sample code for an identical CDR3. The CDR3 region has the DNA TGTGCCAGTAGTATCCAGGGGCGCAATCAGCCCCAGCATTTT. Its protein product is CASSIQGRNQPQHF. The chain couples TRBV19 to TRBJ1-5; D is possibly TRBD1 (6 bases). V was cut by 3 bases and J by 2 bases, with 8 bases left in between. The CDR3 runs to 14 residues. Germline-derived CDR1 and CDR2 are LNHDA and SQIVND (reference sequence). Based on the CDR3 plus reference TRBV19 and TRBJ1-5, the full variable domain is DGGITQSPKYLFRKEGQNVTLSCEQNLNHDAMYWYRQDPGQGLRLIYYSQIVNDFQKGDIAEGYSVSREKKESFPLTVTSAQKNPTAFYLCASSIQGRNQPQHFGDGTRLSIL.

The chain has TRBV2 and TRBJ1-5; 8 bases line up with TRBD1. Germline V CDR1 and CDR2: SNHLY, FYNNEI. The CDR3 spans 15 residues. Trimming removed 4 bases from V and 7 bases from J; junction bases left unmatched: 9. The CDR3 DNA follows: TGTGCCAGCAGTGGGGGGACAGGACGGAAACAGCCCCAGCATTTT. As protein: CASSGGTGRKQPQHF.

The chain combines TRBV14 with TRBJ2-3; D remains ambiguous. From germline, CDR1 is SGHDN and CDR2 FVKESK. The V end lost 4 bases, the J end lost 0 bases, and 5 bases lay between the germline ends. The CDR3 runs to 13 residues. The CDR3 loop reads CASSLTSTDTQYF. The CDR3 DNA reads as TGTGCCAGCAGCCTTACTAGCACAGATACGCAGTATTTT.

The V and J genes are TRBV6-5 and TRBJ2-5, with TRBD1 matching 7 bases. This CDR3 region has 15 residues. Losses at the gene ends were 2 bases for V and 3 bases for J; bases not matched to a gene: 6. Germline CDR1 and CDR2: MNHEY and SVGAGI. The CDR3 region has the DNA TGTGCCAGCAGTTACGAGGGGGCAGGGGAAGAGACCCAGTACTTC. It encodes CASSYEGAGEETQYF.

This chain links TRBV28 with TRBJ2-1, with TRBD2 matching 9 bases. The CDR3 covers 13 residues. The germline CDR1 and CDR2 sequences are MDHEN and SYDVKM. Germline trimming cut 9 bases from V and 3 bases from J; bases unmatched to any gene: 3. CDR3 region: CASSGGLYNEQFF. CDR3 sequence (DNA): TGTGCCAGTAGCGGGGGACTCTACAATGAGCAGTTCTTC.

The chain uses TRBV18 and TRBJ1-2; D may be TRBD1 (5 bases). Trimming took off 3 bases at V and 5 bases at J, with 16 bases between the two ends. This CDR3 is built from 15 residues. The germline V gene encodes CDR1 KGHSH and CDR2 LQKENI. The DNA for the CDR3 is TGTGCCAGCTCACCCCCCCAGGGATGGCTTTATGGCTACACCTTC. Translation: CASSPPQGWLYGYTF.

The V call is TRBV5-1, the J call TRBJ2-7, with D possibly TRBD1 on 6 matching bases. Trimming took off 2 bases at V and 3 bases at J, with 15 bases between the two ends. The length of the CDR3 is 15 residues. Germline V gene sequence: CDR1 SGHRS, CDR2 YFSETQ. The DNA of the CDR3 is TGCGCCAGCAGCTTCTTGGCAGGGGCGGGCTACGAGCAGTACTTC. Translating it yields CASSFLAGAGYEQYF.

This chain links TRBV19 with TRBJ2-1, with TRBD2 as a possible D gene (5 bases). V shed 1 base and J shed 3 bases, with 10 bases lying between them. There are 15 residues in the CDR3. In germline, CDR1 is LNHDA, CDR2 SQIVND (reference sequence). CDR3: CASSIVRTDYNEQFF. The DNA of the CDR3 is TGTGCCAGTAGTATAGTCAGGACTGACTACAATGAGCAGTTCTTC.

The genes are TRBV27 and TRBJ2-7; D unclear. Deletions cut 0 bases from V and 6 bases from J, with 12 bases between. The length of the CDR3 is 14 residues. In germline, CDR1 is MNHEY, CDR2 SMNVEV (reference sequence). The CDR3 nucleotides are TGTGCCAGCAGTTTATCTCCCGTTTTGGCCGAGCAGTACTTC. Its translation is CASSLSPVLAEQYF.

A word on this clone: Sequence at one end of the junction differs from germline and may be a read error. The chain couples TRBV29-1 to TRBJ1-6; D gene unclear. Germline-derived CDR1 and CDR2 are SQVTM and ANQGSEA. The CDR3 consists of 14 residues. The chain's CDR3 is CSVVHRANRPPPHF. Here the CDR3 DNA reads TGCAGCGTTGTCCACCGGGCCAACCGCCCGCCCCCCCACTTT.

The V call is TRBV12-5, the J call TRBJ2-5, with D unclear. This CDR3 is built from 16 residues. V was trimmed by 0 bases and J by 0 bases, leaving 11 bases between them. The germline V gene encodes CDR1 LGHNT and CDR2 FRNRAP. This CDR3 reads CASGLVPTEYQETQYF. The CDR3 nucleotides are TGTGCTAGTGGTTTGGTACCCACAGAGTACCAAGAGACCCAGTACTTC.

The rearrangement links TRBV27 to TRBJ2-1, with TRBD2 identical over 12 bases. The J segment lost 0 bases and the V segment lost 4 bases, leaving 7 bases of the junction unmatched. Germline lookup yields CDR1 MNHEY and CDR2 SMNVEV (reference sequence). CDR3 length: 18 residues. The CDR3 region has the DNA TGTGCCAGCAGTTACACGGGACTAGCGGGCCTCTCCTACAATGAGCAGTTCTTC. Encoded protein: CASSYTGLAGLSYNEQFF.

This chain links TRBV6-6 with TRBJ1-5, with 10 bases aligning to TRBD1. The CDR3 length is 14 residues. V was pared by 5 bases and J by 5 bases, with 3 bases of the junction left unmatched. Germline values: CDR1 MNHNY, CDR2 SVGAGI (reference sequence). The DNA of the CDR3 is TGTGCCAGCAGTGATGACAGGGGGCATCAGCCCCAGCATTTT. Translating it yields CASSDDRGHQPQHF.

This clone was recorded at least ten times. The rearrangement links TRBV5-6 to TRBJ2-1; D is perhaps TRBD1 or TRBD2 (5 bases each). V was pared by 0 bases and J by 4 bases, with 11 bases between. Germline V gene lookup returns CDR1 SGHDT and CDR2 YYEEEE. The CDR3 runs to 15 residues. Written as DNA, the CDR3 is TGTGCCAGCAGCTTGGGGGGGTCATTGTACAATGAGCAGTTCTTC. Encoded protein: CASSLGGSLYNEQFF.

V gene TRBV7-9 combines with J gene TRBJ2-5, with unresolved D. The CDR3 has 13 residues. V lost 6 bases and J lost 0, with 8 bases in between. The germline gives CDR1 SEHNR, CDR2 FQNEAQ (reference sequence). The CDR3 loop reads CASSRADQETQYF. CDR3 in DNA: TGTGCCAGCAGTAGAGCAGACCAAGAGACCCAGTACTTC. Complete variable domain (other parts from reference TRBV7-9 and TRBJ2-5): DTGVSQNPRHKITKRGQNVTFRCDPISEHNRLYWYRQTLGQGPEFLTYFQNEAQLEKSRLLSDRFSAERPKGSFSTLEIQRTEQGDSAMYLCASSRADQETQYFGPGTRLLVL.

The rearrangement links TRBV28 to TRBJ1-2; the D is unclear. The CDR3 covers 16 residues. Germline CDR1 reads MDHEN; CDR2 reads SYDVKM. Deletions cut 6 bases from V and 0 bases from J, with 17 bases between. The CDR3 loop is CASRTRTTLANYGYTF. The CDR3 DNA reads as TGTGCCAGCAGAACCAGGACTACATTAGCTAACTATGGCTACACCTTC.

V gene TRBV11-2 combines with J gene TRBJ1-4; D not resolved. Germline CDR1 reads SGHAT; CDR2 reads FQNNGV. The V gene lost 4 bases and the J gene lost 4 bases, with 16 bases spanning the gap. The CDR3 runs 16 residues. CDR3 in DNA: TGTGCCAGCAGCTCATCTAGGTGGCCCAGTAATGAAAAACTGTTTTTT. Translation gives CASSSSRWPSNEKLFF.

The count of this clone is one. The rearrangement links TRBV5-6 to TRBJ2-5; D is uncertain. Trimming pared 2 bases from V and 4 bases from J, leaving 15 bases between. CDR3 size: 15 residues. Germline V gene lookup returns CDR1 SGHDT and CDR2 YYEEEE. The CDR3 bases are TGTGCCAGCAGCTTCAGAACAGTGGGAAGAGAGACCCAGTACTTC. This codes for CASSFRTVGRETQYF.

The chain uses TRBV7-9 and TRBJ2-5; TRBD2 matches at 10 bases. Germline CDR1 is SEHNR and CDR2 is FQNEAQ (reference sequence). CDR3 length: 17 residues. With V trimmed by 5 bases and J by 4 bases, 13 bases remained unmatched. The CDR3 loop is CASSPGLAVERGETQYF. The CDR3 DNA is TGTGCCAGCAGCCCCGGACTAGCGGTCGAGAGGGGAGAGACCCAGTACTTC.

V gene TRBV5-4 combines with J gene TRBJ1-1; a weak D match, TRBD1 (5 bases). Germline V CDR1 and CDR2: SGHNT, YYREEE (reference sequence). V was pared by 4 bases and J by 8 bases, with 18 bases between. The CDR3 spans 14 residues. DNA for the CDR3: TGTGCCAGCAGCCCTCCTTCGATAGGGGAGGAAGCTTTCTTT. Amino acid sequence: CASSPPSIGEEAFF.

The CDR3 protein is CASSLVTGTENEQYF. Written as DNA, the CDR3 is TGCGCCAGCAGCTTGGTTACGGGGACAGAAAACGAGCAGTACTTC. The chain couples TRBV5-1 to TRBJ2-7; the match to TRBD1 covers 7 bases. CDR3 length equals 15 residues. The germline gives CDR1 SGHRS, CDR2 YFSETQ. Germline trimming cut 0 bases from V and 5 bases from J; bases unmatched to any gene: 8.

The chain couples TRBV7-8 to TRBJ1-4; TRBD1 might be the D (5 bases). Trimming removed 6 bases at V and 8 bases at J, with 13 bases between. Germline V gene lookup returns CDR1 SGHVS and CDR2 FQNEAQ. CDR3 length: 13 residues. In nucleotides, the CDR3 is TGTGCCAGCAGATCCGCAGGGTACGAAAAACTGTTTTTT. This sequence encodes CASRSAGYEKLFF.

The V call is TRBV10-3, the J call TRBJ1-1; the match to TRBD1 covers 9 bases. Germline assignment: CDR1 ENHRY and CDR2 SYGVKD. The CDR3 is 14 residues long. Losses at the gene ends were 6 bases for V and 3 bases for J; bases not matched to a gene: 5. As DNA, the CDR3 is TGTGCCATCAGCCCTCGGGACAGGGACACTGAAGCTTTCTTT. This encodes CAISPRDRDTEAFF.

The chain employs TRBV5-1 and TRBJ2-3; 8 bases are shared with TRBD1. CDR1 is SGHRS, CDR2 YFSETQ, per germline. This CDR3 contains 16 residues. The V and J ends lost 2 bases and 3 bases, in that order; junction bases with no gene match: 8. In DNA, the CDR3 is TGCGCCAGCAGCTTACAACTCAGGGGGCGAACAGATACGCAGTATTTT. Protein product: CASSLQLRGRTDTQYF.

The table lists this clone with a count of one. The V call is TRBV4-1, the J call TRBJ2-1; D uncertain. The germline CDR1 and CDR2 sequences are MGHRA and YSYEKL. Trimming took off 1 base at V and 6 bases at J, with 7 bases between the two ends. This CDR3 is 13 amino acids long. This chain's CDR3 is CASSQGKGNEQFF. The CDR3 nucleotides read TGCGCCAGCAGCCAAGGGAAGGGCAATGAGCAGTTCTTC.